This TCR beta chain was profiled in a study of T-cell memory formation after mild COVID-19. The germline V gene encodes CDR1 SEHNR and CDR2 FQNEAQ (reference sequence). Trimming took off 3 bases at V and 5 bases at J, with 10 bases between the two ends. This CDR3 comprises 13 residues. TCRdb ran MiXCR on the 5' RACE reads and lists one entry per CDR3 protein. In the table there are around 370,000 distinct CDR3 sequences, around a fifth of which are singletons. The clonotype comes from an adult woman who had mild COVID-19 (a few samples of this study predate the infection). Cell type and time point are not known. The specimen sequenced was PBMCs or a T cell subset sorted from them (not recorded which). The rearrangement links TRBV7-9 to TRBJ2-5, with D unclear. CDR3 loop: CASSLPVWETQYF. CDR3 DNA sequence: TGTGCCAGCAGCTTGCCCGTTTGGGAGACCCAGTACTTC.